This is a list of T cell receptor beta chains from one sample in a study of neurological immune-mediated disorders. TCRdb re-called the 5' RACE reads through MiXCR, storing one row per CDR3 protein. This sample has 35,000 to 40,000 distinct CDR3 sequences; roughly 7% occur once, and the top ten carry 4.4%. Sequenced sample: PBMCs. These receptor sequences come from a middle-aged woman in good health. Both conserved end residues are part of each CDR3. Each record gives: V gene, J gene, clone size, D gene, CDR3 protein, CDR3 DNA. The D gene is left open where the match is weak. For some rows the clone size is stated as once, few or many, or as a class when expanded; others skip it.

v_call: TRBV14; j_call: TRBJ2-5; clone_size: many; d_call: NA; cdr3_aa: CASSRAVYQETQYF; cdr3_nt: TGTGCCAGCAGCCGGGCGGTCTACCAAGAGACCCAGTACTTC
v_call: TRBV15; j_call: TRBJ2-5; clone_size: many; d_call: NA; cdr3_aa: CATSDATRGMEETQYF; cdr3_nt: TGTGCCACCAGCGACGCAACCCGGGGGATGGAAGAGACCCAGTACTTC
v_call: TRBV4-2; j_call: TRBJ1-3; clone_size: many; d_call: TRBD1; cdr3_aa: CASSQVAGGGNTIYF; cdr3_nt: TGTGCCAGCAGCCAGGTCGCAGGGGGAGGAAACACCATATATTTT
v_call: TRBV28; j_call: TRBJ1-1; clone_size: many; d_call: NA; cdr3_aa: CASSYGRGFNTEAFF; cdr3_nt: TGTGCCAGCAGCTACGGGCGAGGTTTCAACACTGAAGCTTTCTTT
v_call: TRBV5-1; j_call: TRBJ2-7; clone_size: many; d_call: NA; cdr3_aa: CASSLGGVGYEQYF; cdr3_nt: TGCGCCAGCAGCTTGGGAGGGGTTGGGTACGAGCAGTACTTC
v_call: TRBV6-5; j_call: TRBJ2-7; clone_size: many; d_call: TRBD1; cdr3_aa: CASSYRATGFSYEQYF; cdr3_nt: TGTGCCAGCAGTTACCGCGCGACAGGGTTCTCCTACGAGCAGTACTTC
v_call: TRBV11-2; j_call: TRBJ2-7; clone_size: many; d_call: TRBD2; cdr3_aa: CASSLDLTSGKQYF; cdr3_nt: TGTGCCAGCAGCTTAGACTTGACTAGCGGGAAGCAGTACTTC
v_call: TRBV10-3; j_call: TRBJ2-5; clone_size: many; d_call: TRBD1; cdr3_aa: CAITDSTGLGETQYF; cdr3_nt: TGTGCCATCACTGATTCGACAGGGTTGGGAGAGACCCAGTACTTC
v_call: TRBV27; j_call: TRBJ2-3; clone_size: many; d_call: TRBD2; cdr3_aa: CASNSAGGPGTQYF; cdr3_nt: TGTGCCAGCAACTCAGCGGGAGGGCCGGGGACGCAGTATTTT
v_call: TRBV28; j_call: TRBJ1-5; clone_size: many; d_call: NA; cdr3_aa: CASSFGPQHF; cdr3_nt: TGTGCCAGCAGTTTTGGGCCCCAGCATTTT
v_call: TRBV28; j_call: TRBJ2-7; clone_size: many; d_call: NA; cdr3_aa: CASLAGASYEQYF; cdr3_nt: TGTGCCAGCCTCGCAGGGGCTTCCTACGAGCAGTACTTC
v_call: TRBV3-1; j_call: TRBJ1-6; clone_size: many; d_call: NA; cdr3_aa: CASSQDLNSPLHF; cdr3_nt: TGTGCCAGCAGCCAAGACCTCAATTCACCCCTCCACTTT
v_call: TRBV4-2; j_call: TRBJ2-3; clone_size: NA; d_call: NA; cdr3_aa: CASSQDLGTDLTDTQYF; cdr3_nt: TGTGCCAGCAGCCAAGATCTCGGGACGGATCTCACAGATACGCAGTATTTT
v_call: TRBV2; j_call: TRBJ2-5; clone_size: many; d_call: TRBD1; cdr3_aa: CASSETPRFPRGLEETQYF; cdr3_nt: TGTGCCAGCAGTGAAACCCCCAGATTCCCTAGGGGGCTTGAAGAGACCCAGTACTTC
v_call: TRBV10-3; j_call: TRBJ2-1; clone_size: many; d_call: NA; cdr3_aa: CAISESGEQFF; cdr3_nt: TGTGCCATCAGTGAGTCGGGAGAGCAGTTCTTC